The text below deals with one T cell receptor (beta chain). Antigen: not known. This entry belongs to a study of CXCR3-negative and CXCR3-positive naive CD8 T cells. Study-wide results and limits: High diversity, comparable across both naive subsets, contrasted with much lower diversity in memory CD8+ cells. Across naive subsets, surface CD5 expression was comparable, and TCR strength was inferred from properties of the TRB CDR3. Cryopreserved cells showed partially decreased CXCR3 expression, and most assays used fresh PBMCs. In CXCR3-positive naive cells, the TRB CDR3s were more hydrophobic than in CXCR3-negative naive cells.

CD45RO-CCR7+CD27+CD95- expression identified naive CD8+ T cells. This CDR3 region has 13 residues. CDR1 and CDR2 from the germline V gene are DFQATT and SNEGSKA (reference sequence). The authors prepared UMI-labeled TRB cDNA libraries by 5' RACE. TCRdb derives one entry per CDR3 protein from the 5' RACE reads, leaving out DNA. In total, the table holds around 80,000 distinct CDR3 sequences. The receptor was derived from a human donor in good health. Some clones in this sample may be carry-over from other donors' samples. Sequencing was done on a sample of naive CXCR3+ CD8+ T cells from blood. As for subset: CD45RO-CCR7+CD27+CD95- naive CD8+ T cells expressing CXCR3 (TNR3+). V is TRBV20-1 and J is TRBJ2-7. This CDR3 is CSARGFSAYEQYF.